The 28 T cell receptor beta chains below come from one sample, sequenced in a study of shared clonotypes between healthy human individuals. Profiled with immunoSEQ multiplex PCR; TCRdb holds only in-frame clones, not every one. Among about 1 million clones listed, around 76% were seen once. Material: memory CD4+ T cells sorted from blood. The subset: CD45RA-negative fraction. These TCRs come from a man in his late teens or twenties in good health.

This clone appeared a few times. The chain employs TRBV18 and TRBJ2-3; D may be TRBD1 or TRBD2 (5 bases each). Germline CDR1 is KGHSH and CDR2 is LQKENI. The CDR3 length is 15 residues. Trimming shortened V by 6 bases and J by 10 bases, and 23 bases separated the two germline ends. Written as DNA, the CDR3 is TGTGCCAGCTCTCAATCTAGCCACCAGGGCCAAGCGCAGTATTTT. It translates to CASSQSSHQGQAQYF.

For the CDR3, the DNA is TGTGCCAGTAGTGCGGGACAGGGTTACGAGCAGTACTTC. Protein product: CASSAGQGYEQYF. V is TRBV19 and J is TRBJ2-7, with 9 nucleotides matching TRBD1. CDR1 and CDR2 (germline): LNHDA, SQIVND (reference sequence). The J segment lost 4 bases and the V segment lost 5 bases, leaving 3 bases of the junction unmatched. The CDR3 spans 13 residues.

The V call is TRBV2, the J call TRBJ2-5; 9 nucleotides match TRBD2. Trimming at V came to 6 bases and at J to 4 bases, leaving 12 bases not matched to a gene. This CDR3 is 16 amino acids long. Germline V gene sequence: CDR1 SNHLY, CDR2 FYNNEI. CDR3 sequence (DNA): TGTGCCAGCAGGCTCTCTAGCGGGACCCTGGGAGAGACCCAGTACTTC. Amino acid sequence: CASRLSSGTLGETQYF.

The rearrangement joins TRBV7-9 to TRBJ2-4; possibly TRBD2 for D (5 bases). Germline lookup yields CDR1 SEHNR and CDR2 FQNEAQ (reference sequence). V shed 7 bases and J shed 5 bases, with 15 bases lying between them. The CDR3 totals 14 residues. CDR3 sequence (DNA): TGTGCCAGCACCCACCGGGAAAGAGAAAACATTCAGTACTTC. Translated: CASTHRERENIQYF.

This clone was picked up one time. The chain carries TRBV5-6 and TRBJ2-3, with a weak D call TRBD2 (5 bases). This CDR3 contains 14 residues. From germline, CDR1 is SGHDT and CDR2 YYEEEE. The V gene lost 5 bases and the J gene lost 7 bases, with 17 bases spanning the gap. CDR3 sequence: CASRPRTLEHTQYF. In DNA, the CDR3 is TGTGCCAGCAGGCCCAGGACTCTTGAACATACGCAGTATTTT.

The chain is built from TRBV5-4 and TRBJ2-7, with 9 bases aligning to TRBD2. Unmatched junction bases numbered 8, after V lost 3 bases and J lost 4 bases. The CDR3 spans 15 residues. The germline gives CDR1 SGHNT, CDR2 YYREEE (reference sequence). The CDR3 DNA follows: TGTGCCAGCAGCTCCTCCGGGACTAGCAGATACGAGCAGTACTTC. Its protein is CASSSSGTSRYEQYF.

The genes are TRBV6-5 and TRBJ1-2; tentative D call: TRBD1 (6 bases). The CDR3 contains 13 residues. V was shortened by 6 bases and J by 4 bases, with 12 bases between the two germline ends. Germline V lookup: CDR1 MNHEY, CDR2 SVGAGI. For the CDR3, the DNA is TGTGCCAGCAGCTTAGGGGGGGCCTATGGCTACACCTTC. Translated: CASSLGGAYGYTF.

The gene calls are TRBV11-3 and TRBJ2-3; maybe TRBD2 (6 bases). Germline V gives CDR1 SGHNT, CDR2 YENEEA. Between the trimmed V and J ends, which lost 0 bases and 8 bases, there was a span of 6 bases. This CDR3 comprises 12 residues. The CDR3 sequence is CASSLDGSTQYF. CDR3 DNA sequence: TGTGCCAGCAGCTTAGACGGGAGTACGCAGTATTTT.

The rearrangement uses TRBV5-4 and TRBJ2-1; maybe TRBD2 (5 bases). V gave up 4 bases and J gave up 6 bases, with 17 bases separating them. The CDR3 runs 15 residues. Germline loops: CDR1 SGHNT, CDR2 YYREEE (reference sequence). The CDR3 reads CASSPRGYELNEQFF. The CDR3 DNA reads TGTGCCAGCAGCCCCCGGGGTTATGAGCTCAATGAGCAGTTCTTC.

This chain uses TRBV6-5 with TRBJ2-4, with D possibly matching TRBD2 (5 bases). Germline values: CDR1 MNHEY, CDR2 SVGAGI. Between the trimmed V and J ends, which lost 2 bases and 8 bases, there was a span of 13 bases. There are 14 residues in the CDR3. CDR3 sequence (DNA): TGTGCCAGCAGTTACCAAGCTCGGGGAGACATTCAGTACTTC. Encoded protein: CASSYQARGDIQYF.

This clone appeared a few times. The V call is TRBV19, the J call TRBJ2-2, with TRBD1 identical over 9 bases. The V and J ends lost 9 bases and 5 bases, in that order; junction bases with no gene match: 10. Germline V gene data show CDR1 as LNHDA and CDR2 as SQIVND (reference sequence). The CDR3 is 15 residues long. CDR3 protein: CASRGQGRGTGELFF. The CDR3 nucleotides are TGTGCCAGCCGGGGACAGGGCAGAGGAACCGGGGAGCTGTTTTTT.

The rearrangement uses TRBV29-1 and TRBJ2-2; D is ambiguous. With 5 bases removed from V and 2 bases from J, the gap between germline ends came to 12 bases. This CDR3 is built from 14 residues. Germline-derived CDR1 and CDR2 are SQVTM and ANQGSEA. Here the CDR3 reads CSVFGRHNTGELFF. CDR3 DNA: TGCAGCGTTTTTGGACGCCATAACACCGGGGAGCTGTTTTTT.

With respect to this clone: The sample carries other DNA sequences with the same CDR3. The chain combines TRBV4-3 with TRBJ2-5; the D gene is possibly TRBD1 (6 bases). This CDR3 comprises 15 residues. The germline V gene has CDR1 LGHNA and CDR2 YSLEER. With 0 bases removed from V and 5 bases from J, the gap between germline ends came to 13 bases. CDR3 nucleotide sequence: TGCGCCAGCAGCCAAGATCTGGGTAGGGGGGAGACCCAGTACTTC. As protein: CASSQDLGRGETQYF.

The genes are TRBV4-1 and TRBJ2-3, with D tentatively TRBD2 (6 bases). V shed 4 bases and J shed 4 bases, with 12 bases lying between them. Per germline, CDR1 MGHRA and CDR2 YSYEKL. CDR3 length: 14 residues. The CDR3 nucleotides are TGCGCCAGCAGCCCTGTAGCGGTCCCAGATACGCAGTATTTT. Its translation is CASSPVAVPDTQYF.

The chain is built from TRBV4-2 and TRBJ2-1; 8 bases match TRBD1. With V trimmed by 5 bases and J by 7 bases, 13 bases remained unmatched. The germline gives CDR1 LGHNA, CDR2 YNFKEQ. This CDR3 spans 16 amino acids. CDR3 protein: CASSGTGGEAGNEQFF. CDR3 bases: TGTGCCAGCAGCGGGACAGGCGGAGAGGCCGGGAATGAGCAGTTCTTC.

The chain links TRBV10-2 to TRBJ2-1; maybe TRBD2 (6 bases). The CDR3 covers 14 residues. Per the germline V gene, CDR1 is WSHSY and CDR2 is SAAADI. Trimming removed 6 bases from V and 0 bases from J, with 9 bases in between. The CDR3 DNA reads as TGCGCCAGCAGGGACTACGGCTCCTACAATGAGCAGTTCTTC. This sequence encodes CASRDYGSYNEQFF.

This clone was counted once. V gene TRBV28 combines with J gene TRBJ1-3; 7 nucleotides line up with TRBD1. After removal of 6 bases from V and 4 bases from J, the junction contained 6 bases not matched to a gene. Germline V gene data show CDR1 as MDHEN and CDR2 as SYDVKM. The CDR3 runs to 14 residues. DNA for the CDR3: TGTGCCAGCAGCATACAGGGGACAGGAAACACCATATATTTT. It codes for CASSIQGTGNTIYF.

J is TRBJ2-7 and V is TRBV5-5; no reliable D call. Germline CDR1 SGHKS, CDR2 YYEKEE (reference sequence). Trimming took 4 bases from V and 2 from J, leaving 10 bases between them. The CDR3 consists of 13 residues. The CDR3 nucleotides are TGTGCCAGCAGCAGCCGACCTCCCTACGAGCAGTACTTC. This sequence encodes CASSSRPPYEQYF.

This chain joins TRBV11-3 and TRBJ2-2; D ambiguous. CDR1 is SGHNT, CDR2 YENEEA, per germline. This CDR3 has 16 amino acids. Trimming took 5 bases from V and 2 from J, leaving 15 bases between them. CDR3 in amino acids: CASSPSWSPNTGELFF. Written as DNA, the CDR3 is TGTGCCAGCAGCCCATCGTGGTCCCCTAACACCGGGGAGCTGTTTTTT.

This clone was picked up one time. The chain employs TRBV7-9 and TRBJ1-1; 9 bases align to TRBD1. The CDR3 is 13 residues long. Germline V gives CDR1 SEHNR, CDR2 FQNEAQ (reference sequence). V shed 5 bases, J shed 11 bases, and the junction held 9 bases outside the gene matches. CDR3 DNA: TGTGCCAGCAGCCTGGATGGGACAGGGCAGGCTTTCTTT. This codes for CASSLDGTGQAFF.

This clone was recorded once. The chain carries TRBV9 and TRBJ2-3; a possible D gene is TRBD1 (5 bases). The CDR3 length is 15 residues. With 3 bases removed from V and 2 bases from J, the gap between germline ends came to 13 bases. The V gene's germline CDR1 is SGDLS and CDR2 YYNGEE. The CDR3 sequence: CASSGDFGHTDTQYF. CDR3 coding DNA: TGTGCCAGCAGCGGGGATTTCGGACACACAGATACGCAGTATTTT. The variable domain in full, completed from reference TRBV9 and TRBJ2-3, reads DSGVTQTPKHLITATGQRVTLRCSPRSGDLSVYWYQQSLDQGLQFLIQYYNGEERAKGNILERFSAQQFPDLHSELNLSSLELGDSALYFCASSGDFGHTDTQYFGPGTRLTVL.

The chain has TRBV10-1 and TRBJ1-5; no definite D call. Germline V gene data show CDR1 as WNHNN and CDR2 as SYGVQD (reference sequence). The CDR3 consists of 15 residues. Trimming shortened V by 7 bases and J by 2 bases, and 15 bases separated the two germline ends. The CDR3 DNA reads as TGCGCCAGCACAACGGATTCAATGGGCAATCAGCCCCAGCATTTT. Protein: CASTTDSMGNQPQHF.

This chain uses TRBV9 with TRBJ2-7, with 9 bases aligning to TRBD2. CDR3 length equals 15 residues. Trimming took 0 bases from V and 7 from J; bases not matched to a gene: 8. The V gene's germline CDR1 is SGDLS and CDR2 YYNGEE. The DNA for the CDR3 is TGTGCCAGCAGCGTAGAAACTAGCGGGTTTGATGAGCAGTACTTC. Translating gives CASSVETSGFDEQYF.

V and J are TRBV9 and TRBJ2-7; 8 bases agree with TRBD1. The germline V gene encodes CDR1 SGDLS and CDR2 YYNGEE. V shed 0 bases, J shed 0 bases, and the junction held 5 bases outside the gene matches. The CDR3 has 16 amino acids. Written as DNA, the CDR3 is TGTGCCAGCAGCGTAGGACAGGGGCTGAGCTCCTACGAGCAGTACTTC. Translation: CASSVGQGLSSYEQYF. Using reference TRBV9 and TRBJ2-7 for the parts outside the CDR3, the full variable domain is DSGVTQTPKHLITATGQRVTLRCSPRSGDLSVYWYQQSLDQGLQFLIQYYNGEERAKGNILERFSAQQFPDLHSELNLSSLELGDSALYFCASSVGQGLSSYEQYFGPGTRLTVT.

This clone was seen only once. This chain joins TRBV4-2 and TRBJ2-7; 7 nucleotides align to TRBD1. The CDR3 consists of 14 residues. V lost 5 bases to trimming and J lost 2 bases; unmatched junction nucleotides: 6. Germline V gene data show CDR1 as LGHNA and CDR2 as YNFKEQ. In nucleotides, the CDR3 is TGTGCCAGCAGCTTAGGACAGGTCCCCTACGAGCAGTACTTC. Protein: CASSLGQVPYEQYF.

The chain links TRBV7-3 to TRBJ2-1, with no clear D. The CDR3 has 13 residues. Per germline, CDR1 SGHTA and CDR2 FQGTGA. Trimming left V 1 base short and J 7 bases short, with 8 bases between. DNA for the CDR3: TGTGCCAGCAGCTTAATGGTAGGGAATGAGCAGTTCTTC. The encoded protein is CASSLMVGNEQFF.

The V call is TRBV19, the J call TRBJ1-2, with D possibly TRBD1 on 6 matching bases. Between the trimmed V and J ends, which lost 4 bases and 8 bases, there was a span of 23 bases. This CDR3 has 16 residues. Per germline, CDR1 LNHDA and CDR2 SQIVND (reference sequence). CDR3: CASSTLRDINTGGYTF. CDR3 DNA: TGTGCCAGTAGTACCCTCCGGGACATCAACACGGGAGGCTACACCTTC.

The rearrangement uses TRBV30 and TRBJ1-4, with D uncertain. The germline CDR1 and CDR2 sequences are GTSNPN and SVGIG (reference sequence). Trimming took 2 bases from V and 8 from J, leaving 12 bases between them. The CDR3 length is 13 residues. CDR3 sequence (DNA): TGTGCCTGGAGTACATGGACTGCGGAAAAACTGTTTTTT. The encoded protein is CAWSTWTAEKLFF.